This T cell receptor (beta chain) was identified during a study of blood T cell repertoires in COVID-19. As for the study in general: The origin of the acute and convalescent COVID-19 samples was the United States, Italy and Spain. PBMCs, B-cell-depleted T cells, or T cells were the source of the cDNA or gDNA that made up the material.

The CDR3 consists of 13 residues. V was clipped by 1 base and J by 4 bases, with 8 bases between them. Germline V lookup: CDR1 SGHDT, CDR2 YYEEEE. This clone was picked up a small number of times. Methods used by the authors: Counts of nucleated cells, estimated from reference gene primer amplification, were obtained. Measured with immunoSEQ multiplex PCR; TCRdb has only the in-frame clones, and not every one. Clone size and the V and J calls come from that table; the DNA yielded D and trimming. The repertoire holds approximately 70,000 clones, with about 80% as singletons. The V and J genes are TRBV5-6 and TRBJ1-2; D uncertain. This clonotype was obtained from a woman aged 55-70 years with acute or convalescent COVID-19. The sequenced material came from peripheral blood. The DNA of the CDR3 is TGTGCCAGCAGCTTGAGAGGGAGCTATGGCTACACCTTC. It encodes CASSLRGSYGYTF. The variable domain in full, with the rest retrieved from reference TRBV5-6 and TRBJ1-2, is DAGVTQSPTHLIKTRGQQVTLRCSPKSGHDTVSWYQQALGQGPQFIFQYYEEEERQRGNFPDRFSGHQFPNYSSELNVNALLLGDSALYLCASSLRGSYGYTFGSGTRLTVV.